This T cell receptor (beta chain) was sequenced during a study of T cells in Graves' hyperthyroidism and ophthalmopathy. Study-wide findings and caveats: Most thyroid-expanded clonotypes above 0.001 were also found in blood. Ophthalmopathy was predicted by the model a median of roughly 6.6 months ahead of onset.

The V gene's germline CDR1 is SNHLY and CDR2 FYNNEI. The CDR3 consists of 13 residues. The study left out patients who had uncontrolled infection, other autoimmune disease, pregnancy or lactation. The diagnoses drew upon clinical symptoms, serum thyroxine and TRAb, thyroid ultrasound and orbital computed tomography. Only one count was recorded for this clonotype. Its cognate antigen is unknown. The junction and the germline gene differ at one end; a read error may be behind it. RNA transcripts served as the template for amplifying TCR beta CDR3 regions. In the first-round RT-PCR of the TCR CDR3, the HTBI primer set was used. TCRdb independently ran MiXCR on the multiplex PCR reads; one entry per CDR3 protein. This table holds 500,000 to 600,000 distinct CDR3 sequences, around 42% found once.

Sequenced material: peripheral blood or thyroid tissue (not recorded which). This sequence joins TRBV2 and TRBJ1-1, with D uncertain. The source is a woman younger than 30 with Graves' hyperthyroidism. This CDR3 reads CASSRPTGTEAFF. DNA of the CDR3: TGCGCCAGCAGCCGACCCACCGGCACTGAAGCTTTCTTT. The entire variable domain, with the rest obtained from reference TRBV2 and TRBJ1-1, is as follows: EPEVTQTPSHQVTQMGQEVILRCVPISNHLYFYWYRQILGQKVEFLVSFYNNEISEKSEIFDDQFSVERPDGSNFTLKIRSTKLEDSAMYFCASSRPTGTEAFFGQGTRLTVV.